The entry that follows covers one T cell receptor (beta chain) sequence. Alongside a J-beta primer mix, a sample-barcoded 5' primer served in a second PCR lasting roughly 7 to 11 cycles. TCRdb ran MiXCR on the 5' RACE reads and lists one entry per CDR3 protein. This table has about 1,500,000 distinct CDR3 sequences, 40% to 50% appearing once. The data originate from a study of blood T cells in healthy people across ages. Germline V gene lookup returns CDR1 SGHRS and CDR2 YFSETQ. The CDR3 has 15 residues. The V and J genes are TRBV5-1 and TRBJ2-5, with D tentatively TRBD1 (6 bases). The end of the DNA fits TRBJ2-7 better, so the J call may be wrong. The TCR was taken from a woman aged 18-29 years in good health. The sequenced sample consisted of blood. CDR3 protein: CASSLVSTGPYEQYF. The CDR3 DNA is TGCGCCAGCAGCTTGGTTAGCACAGGGCCCTACGAGCAGTACTTC.